This T cell receptor beta chain was found in a study of blood T cell repertoires in COVID-19. Looking at the study overall: COVID-19 samples, acute and convalescent, were from the United States, Italy and Spain. PBMCs, B-cell-depleted T cells, or T cells were the source of the cDNA or gDNA that made up the material.

Authors' processing steps: Reference gene primer amplification yielded estimated nucleated cell counts. Some clones are missing from TCRdb's copy, which holds only in-frame ones; the method was immunoSEQ multiplex PCR. V and J calls plus clone size are reproduced from that table; the DNA served to infer D and trimming. The sample has under 400,000 clones, roughly 90% seen once; the top ten hold 2.5% to 3%. V lost 5 bases to trimming and J lost 4 bases, with 11 bases between them. The CDR3 runs to 13 residues. CDR1 is MNHEY, CDR2 SVGAGI, per germline. The sequence derives from a woman younger than 45 with COVID-19, enrolled during active disease. Sequenced: peripheral blood. The J gene is TRBJ1-2, the V gene TRBV6-5; D is unresolved. The CDR3 loop is CASSLPGTYGYTF. CDR3 bases: TGTGCCAGCAGTCTGCCGGGAACCTATGGCTACACCTTC.